The T cell receptor beta chain described here comes from a study of shared clonotypes between healthy human individuals. Overall study findings and caveats: Among donors, sharing of clonotypes was expected to be affected by sequencing depth.

On this clone: Its specificity is unknown.

The protocol was immunoSEQ multiplex PCR, while the TCRdb copy is restricted to in-frame clones and leaves out a portion. Of almost 750,000 clones detected, 72% appear once; the ten largest clones hold more than 1.5%. This CDR3 contains 13 residues. Per the germline V gene, CDR1 is SSHAT and CDR2 is FNYEAQ (reference sequence). V was pared by 5 bases and J by 0 bases, with 4 bases between. What was sequenced was memory CD4+ T cells sorted from blood. As to subset: CD45RA-negative fraction. The receptor was isolated from a woman aged 25 to 39 in good health. V is TRBV7-7 and J is TRBJ1-4; no firm D call. The DNA of the CDR3 is TGTGCCAGCAGCCCAACAACTAATGAAAAACTGTTTTTT. Protein product: CASSPTTNEKLFF.